This T cell receptor beta chain derives from a study of blood T cell repertoires in COVID-19. This CDR3 is 15 amino acids long. Germline CDR1 and CDR2: SGHNT and YYREEE (reference sequence). Losses at the gene ends were 4 bases for V and 5 bases for J; bases not matched to a gene: 6. Assay: immunoSEQ multiplex PCR; the TCRdb copy retains only in-frame clones and omits some. The top ten clones hold roughly 1% of a sample with about half a million clones, approximately 89% of them seen once. Sequenced input: peripheral blood. This TCR derives from a man younger than 35 with COVID-19, enrolled during active disease. V and J are TRBV5-4 and TRBJ1-1; TRBD1 matches at 12 bases. The CDR3 DNA sequence: TGTGCCAGCAGCCGGGACAGGGGGCATCGGACTGAAGCTTTCTTT. Encoded protein: CASSRDRGHRTEAFF.